This T cell receptor (beta chain) is drawn from a study of TIL therapy for anti-PD-1-resistant metastatic lung cancer. The immunoSEQ assay was v3. The table came from immunoSEQ multiplex PCR; TCRdb's copy has only in-frame clones and leaves some out. The data show tens of thousands of clones, roughly two thirds seen once. The junction had 2 bases not matched to a gene; V was cut back by 5 bases and J by 4 bases. Germline loops: CDR1 LNHNV, CDR2 YYDKDF (reference sequence). The CDR3 spans 14 residues. Time point denoted: pre-treatment sample, taken before nivolumab and TIL therapy. Most excised metastases sampled were pleural nodules or supraclavicular lymph nodes.

The sample in question was tumor tissue, obtained at baseline. The sequence came from a woman aged 25-80 years with non-small cell lung cancer. The chain combines TRBV15 with TRBJ2-3; TRBD1 matches 11 bases. The CDR3 nucleotides are TGTGCCACCAGCGGGGGACAGGGGGCAGATACGCAGTATTTT. Residues: CATSGGQGADTQYF.